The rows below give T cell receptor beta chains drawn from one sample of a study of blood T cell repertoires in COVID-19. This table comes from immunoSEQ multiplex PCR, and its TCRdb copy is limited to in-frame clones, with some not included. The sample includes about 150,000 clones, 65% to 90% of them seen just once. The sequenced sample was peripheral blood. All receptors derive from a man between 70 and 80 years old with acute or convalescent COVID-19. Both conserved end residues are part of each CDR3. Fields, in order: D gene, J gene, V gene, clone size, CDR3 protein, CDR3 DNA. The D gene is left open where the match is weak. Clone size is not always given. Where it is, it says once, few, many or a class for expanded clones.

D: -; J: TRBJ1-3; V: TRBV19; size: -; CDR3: CASSLGFSGNTIYF; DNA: TGTGCCAGTAGTCTCGGGTTCTCTGGAAACACCATATATTTT
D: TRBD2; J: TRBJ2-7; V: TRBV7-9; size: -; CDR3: CASSALGLAGGKGYEQYF; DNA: TGTGCCAGCAGCGCCCTCGGACTAGCGGGAGGGAAGGGCTACGAGCAGTACTTC
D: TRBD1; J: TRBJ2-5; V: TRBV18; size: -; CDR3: CASSPQQGARETQYF; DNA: TGTGCCAGCTCACCACAACAGGGGGCTCGGGAGACCCAGTACTTC
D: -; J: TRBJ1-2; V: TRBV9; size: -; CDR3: CASSVASRVGGYTF; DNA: TGTGCCAGCAGCGTAGCAAGCAGGGTAGGTGGCTACACCTTC
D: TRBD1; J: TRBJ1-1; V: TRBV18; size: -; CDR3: CASSTYGQGAREAFF; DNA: TGTGCCAGCTCAACCTACGGACAGGGGGCACGTGAAGCTTTCTTT
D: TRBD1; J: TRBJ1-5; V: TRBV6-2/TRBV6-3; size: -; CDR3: CASSRDRATNQPQHF; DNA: TGTGCCAGCAGTAGGGACAGGGCAACTAATCAGCCCCAGCATTTT
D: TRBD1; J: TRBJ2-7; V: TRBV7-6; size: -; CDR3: CASSLGGQGAGEQYF; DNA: TGTGCCAGCAGCTTAGGGGGACAGGGGGCGGGCGAGCAGTACTTC
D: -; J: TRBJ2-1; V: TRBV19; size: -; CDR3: CASGRGEQFF; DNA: TGTGCCAGTGGGCGGGGTGAGCAGTTCTTC
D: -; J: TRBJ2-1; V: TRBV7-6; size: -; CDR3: CASSTHLGYRNEQFF; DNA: TGTGCCAGCAGCACACATCTGGGCTACCGAAATGAGCAGTTCTTC
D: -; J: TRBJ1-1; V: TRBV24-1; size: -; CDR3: CATSDGEGRGTEAFF; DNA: TGTGCCACCAGTGACGGGGAGGGGAGGGGCACTGAAGCTTTCTTT
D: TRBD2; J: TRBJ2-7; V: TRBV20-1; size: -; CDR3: CSASPGTRVREQYF; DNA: TGCAGTGCTAGTCCCGGGACTAGGGTAAGGGAGCAGTACTTC
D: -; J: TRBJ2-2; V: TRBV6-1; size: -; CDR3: CASSLQGNTGELFF; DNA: TGTGCCAGCAGTCTCCAGGGGAACACCGGGGAGCTGTTTTTT
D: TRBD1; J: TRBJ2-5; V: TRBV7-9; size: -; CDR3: CASSLEDRGETQYF; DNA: TGTGCCAGCAGCTTAGAGGACAGGGGTGAGACCCAGTACTTC
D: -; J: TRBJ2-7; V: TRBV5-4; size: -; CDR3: CASSLTGIHEQYF; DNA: TGTGCCAGCAGCTTGACGGGGATCCACGAGCAGTACTTC
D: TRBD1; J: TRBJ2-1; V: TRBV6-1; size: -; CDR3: CASSERDRGLGEQFF; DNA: TGTGCCAGCAGTGAAAGGGACAGGGGCCTCGGTGAGCAGTTCTTC
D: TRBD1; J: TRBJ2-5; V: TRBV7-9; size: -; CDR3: CASSPRTGAGETQYF; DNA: TGTGCCAGCAGCCCTCGTACAGGGGCGGGAGAGACCCAGTACTTC
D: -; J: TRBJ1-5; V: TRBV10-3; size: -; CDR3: CAISVGGSNQPQHF; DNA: TGTGCCATCAGTGTGGGGGGTTCCAATCAGCCCCAGCATTTT
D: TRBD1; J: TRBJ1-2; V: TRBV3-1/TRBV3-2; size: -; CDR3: CASSPRDRKFYGYTF; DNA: TGTGCCAGCAGCCCCCGGGACAGAAAGTTCTATGGCTACACCTTC
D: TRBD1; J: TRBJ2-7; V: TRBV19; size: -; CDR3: CASSLRDSSYEQYF; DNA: TGTGCCAGTAGTCTCCGGGACAGCTCCTACGAGCAGTACTTC
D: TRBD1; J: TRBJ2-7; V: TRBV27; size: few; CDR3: CASSFSTTRGRGSVQYF; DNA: TGTGCCAGCAGTTTCAGCACGACCAGGGGGCGGGGTAGTGTGCAGTACTTC